This T cell receptor beta chain derives from a study of blood T cells in healthy people across ages. Study-wide findings and caveats: Fewer expanded clones and more diversity marked long-lived versus aged donors.

Those donating, healthy Caucasian individuals from Russia, were aged 6 to 90. PCR was performed a second time for roughly 7 to 12 cycles using a sample-barcoded 5' primer and a J-beta primer mix. A template-switch adaptor that had 12 random nucleotides put a tag on each cDNA molecule. MiXCR, applied by TCRdb to the 5' RACE reads, yields one record per CDR3 protein. The sample consists of fewer than 2,000,000 distinct CDR3 sequences, roughly two fifths of them appearing once. As to this clonotype: Its antigen remains unidentified.

Trimming took 6 bases from V and 0 from J; bases not matched to a gene: 5. CDR1 and CDR2 (germline): MDHEN, SYDVKM. The CDR3 covers 14 residues. The origin of this receptor is a human donor in good health. This chain links TRBV28 with TRBJ2-7; 7 bases fit TRBD1. The sample was blood. The DNA of the CDR3 is TGTGCCAGCAGAGGACAGGAGCCCTCCTACGAGCAGTACTTC. As protein: CASRGQEPSYEQYF.